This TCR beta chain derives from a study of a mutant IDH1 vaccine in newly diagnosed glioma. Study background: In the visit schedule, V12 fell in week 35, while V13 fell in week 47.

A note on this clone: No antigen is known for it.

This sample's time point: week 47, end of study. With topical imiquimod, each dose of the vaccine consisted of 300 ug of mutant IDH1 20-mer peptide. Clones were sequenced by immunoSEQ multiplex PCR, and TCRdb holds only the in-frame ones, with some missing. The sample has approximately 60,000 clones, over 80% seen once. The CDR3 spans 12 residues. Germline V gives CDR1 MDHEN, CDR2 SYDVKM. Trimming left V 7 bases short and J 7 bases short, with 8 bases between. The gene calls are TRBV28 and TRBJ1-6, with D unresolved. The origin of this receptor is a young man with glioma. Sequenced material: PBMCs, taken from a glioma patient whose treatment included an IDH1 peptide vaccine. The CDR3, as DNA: TGTGCCAGCACCAATCCCAATTCACCCCTCCACTTT. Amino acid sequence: CASTNPNSPLHF.